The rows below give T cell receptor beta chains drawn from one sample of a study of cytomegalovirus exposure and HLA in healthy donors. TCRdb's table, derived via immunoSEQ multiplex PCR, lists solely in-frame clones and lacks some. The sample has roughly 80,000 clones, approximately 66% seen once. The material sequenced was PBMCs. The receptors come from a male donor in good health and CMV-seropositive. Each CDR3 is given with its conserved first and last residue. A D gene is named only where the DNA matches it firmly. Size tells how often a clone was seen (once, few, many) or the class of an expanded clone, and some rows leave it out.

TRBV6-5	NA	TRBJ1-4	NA	CASSRTATNEKLFF	TGTGCCAGCAGTCGGACAGCAACTAATGAAAAACTGTTTTTT
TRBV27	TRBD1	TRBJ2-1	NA	CASSLGQGAAEQFF	TGTGCCAGCAGTCTCGGACAGGGGGCTGCTGAGCAGTTCTTC
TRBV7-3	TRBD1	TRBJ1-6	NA	CASSLWTGESGNSPLHF	TGTGCCAGCAGCTTATGGACAGGGGAGTCGGGTAATTCACCCCTCCACTTT
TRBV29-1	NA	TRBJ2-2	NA	CSVQPLDTGELFF	TGCAGCGTCCAACCTCTAGACACCGGGGAGCTGTTTTTT
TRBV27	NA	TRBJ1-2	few	CASSSEGNYGYTF	TGTGCCAGCAGTTCGGAGGGGAACTATGGCTACACCTTC
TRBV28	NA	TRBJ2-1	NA	CATKPDSYYNEQFF	TGTGCCACAAAGCCGGACTCATACTACAATGAGCAGTTCTTC
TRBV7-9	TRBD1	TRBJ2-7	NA	CASSFPGQGTYEQYF	TGTGCCAGCAGTTTCCCGGGACAGGGAACCTACGAGCAGTACTTC
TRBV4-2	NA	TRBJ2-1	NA	CASSQDRRSVEQFF	TGTGCCAGCAGCCAAGATCGTCGTTCGGTTGAGCAGTTCTTC
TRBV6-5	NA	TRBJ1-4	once	CASSYRPLGNEKLFF	TGTGCCAGCAGTTACCGCCCCCTCGGGAATGAAAAACTGTTTTTT
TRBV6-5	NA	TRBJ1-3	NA	CASTQPGGGNTIYF	TGTGCCAGCACCCAGCCTGGAGGTGGAAACACCATATATTTT
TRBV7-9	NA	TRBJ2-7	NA	CASSFEGYEQYF	TGTGCCAGCAGCTTCGAGGGCTACGAGCAGTACTTC
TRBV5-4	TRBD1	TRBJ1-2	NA	CASSDRRTGGDYGYTF	TGTGCCAGCTCCGATCGACGAACAGGGGGTGACTATGGCTACACCTTC
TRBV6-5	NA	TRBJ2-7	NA	CASSSPGVWYEQYF	TGTGCCAGCAGTTCCCCAGGGGTTTGGTACGAGCAGTACTTC
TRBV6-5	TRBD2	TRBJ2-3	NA	CASFEAGGRDTQYF	TGTGCCAGCTTTGAAGCGGGAGGGAGGGATACGCAGTATTTT
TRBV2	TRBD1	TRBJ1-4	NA	CARQGETTNEKLFF	TGTGCCAGACAGGGGGAGACAACTAATGAAAAACTGTTTTTT
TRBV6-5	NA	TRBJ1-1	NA	CASSYRGGAEAFF	TGTGCCAGCAGTTACCGGGGAGGGGCTGAAGCTTTCTTT
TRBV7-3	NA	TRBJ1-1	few	CASSPTPETEAFF	TGTGCCAGCAGCCCAACCCCGGAGACTGAAGCTTTCTTT